This record covers a single TCR beta chain. The germline gene is not matched at one end of the junction; a read error may be the cause. The sample is drawn from a study of blood T cell repertoires in COVID-19. On the study more broadly: COVID-19 samples, acute and convalescent, were from the United States, Italy and Spain. From T cells, B-cell-depleted T cells, or PBMCs came the material, which was cDNA or gDNA.

In the original analysis: Reference gene primer amplification in the assay estimated nucleated cell counts. TCRdb's table, derived via immunoSEQ multiplex PCR, lists solely in-frame clones and lacks some. For V, J and clone size, that table is used; D and trimming come from the DNA. This table holds 200,000 to 250,000 clones, roughly four fifths found once. Germline lookup yields CDR1 KGHDR and CDR2 SFDVKD. The CDR3 length is 11 residues. The clonotype was recovered from a woman aged 35 to 49 with acute or convalescent COVID-19. Sequenced: peripheral blood. The V and J genes are TRBV24-1 and TRBJ2-1; unclear D gene. CDR3 region: CATSDYTEQFF. Here the CDR3 DNA reads TGTGCCACCAGTGATTACACTGAGCAGTTCTTC.